A single sample is the source of the 24 T cell receptor beta chains below, sequenced in a study of CDR3 diversity in severe acne. One entry per CDR3 protein results from TCRdb running MiXCR on the PCR reads. The sample holds 97,000 or so distinct CDR3 sequences, roughly half seen once. The sample was blood. These receptors originate from a male donor with acne.

V usage is TRBV7-2 and J usage is TRBJ2-7; 9 nucleotides line up with TRBD1. Germline V gene sequence: CDR1 SGHTA, CDR2 FQGNSA. There are 14 residues in the CDR3. The trim removed 4 bases at V and 4 bases at J, leaving 5 bases unmatched. The CDR3 nucleotides read TGTGCCAGCAGCTCAACCGGGACAGGGTACGAGCAGTACTTC. Amino acid sequence: CASSSTGTGYEQYF.

The V call is TRBV7-9, the J call TRBJ2-1; D perhaps matches TRBD2 (6 bases). V was shortened by 3 bases and J by 7 bases, with 10 bases between the two germline ends. From germline, CDR1 is SEHNR and CDR2 FQNEAQ (reference sequence). The CDR3 runs to 13 residues. CDR3 protein: CASSFGGVNEQFF. In DNA form, the CDR3 reads TGTGCCAGCAGCTTCGGCGGGGTGAATGAGCAGTTCTTC.

This clonotype was recorded at least ten times. V and J are TRBV2 and TRBJ1-5; D is unclear. V was trimmed by 3 bases and J by 3 bases, leaving 3 bases between them. Germline V CDR1 and CDR2: SNHLY, FYNNEI. The CDR3 is 12 amino acids. CDR3 nucleotides: TGTGCCAGCAGTGAGGTCAATCAGCCCCAGCATTTT. It is translated as CASSEVNQPQHF.

With regard to this clonotype: A read error may be the cause here, since a much bigger clone is one base away. The chain couples TRBV5-4 to TRBJ2-7; a possible D gene is TRBD2 (6 bases). Looked up from germline, CDR1 is SGHNT and CDR2 is YYREEE (reference sequence). CDR3 length: 18 residues. The CDR3 DNA is TGTGCCAGCAGCTTGGGAGGCGGACTACTCACGCGCTCCTACGAGCGGTACTTC. The encoded protein is CASSLGGGLLTRSYERYF.

Comments on this clonotype: The limits of the CDR3 on the DNA are not certain, so only TCRdb's listed CDR3 is given. CDR3 region: CASSFYICSARPGTRGYEQYF. The V call is TRBV5-1, the J call TRBJ2-7; the table's D gene call, TRBD2, was not cross checked with the DNA. With termini counted, the CDR3 has 21 amino acids. CDR1 and CDR2 from the germline V gene are SGHRS and YFSETQ.

This sequence joins TRBV7-9 and TRBJ2-5; tentative D call: TRBD2 (6 bases). The CDR3 is 14 amino acids. Germline V CDR1 and CDR2: SEHNR, FQNEAQ (reference sequence). V was trimmed by 6 bases and J by 5 bases, leaving 16 bases between them. This chain's CDR3 is CASRPVQGGETQYF. CDR3 nucleotides: TGTGCCAGCAGACCTGTTCAGGGAGGCGAGACCCAGTACTTC.

This clonotype was counted a single time. The chain has TRBV6-5 and TRBJ1-5, with D possibly being TRBD2 (7 bases). The J call may be mistaken, given a closer DNA end match to TRBJ2-5. Germline V gives CDR1 MNHEY, CDR2 SVGAGI. There are 17 residues in the CDR3. The CDR3 sequence: CASSYSGGPYSNQPQYF. The CDR3 nucleotides are TGTGCCAGCAGTTACTCGGGGGGGCCCTATAGCAATCAGCCCCAGTACTTC.

J is TRBJ2-2 and V is TRBV25-1, with 8 positions matching TRBD1. J was trimmed by 5 bases and V by 10 bases; bases with no gene match: 6. The CDR3 totals 13 residues. Germline CDR1 MGHDK, CDR2 SYGVNS. CDR3 nucleotide sequence: TGTGCCATCCGGACAGGGCGGACCGGGGAGCTGTTTTTT. Translation gives CAIRTGRTGELFF.

The chain couples TRBV7-9 to TRBJ1-2, with a possible D match to TRBD1 (5 bases). Germline V lookup: CDR1 SEHNR, CDR2 FQNEAQ (reference sequence). V was shortened by 5 bases and J by 4 bases, with 20 bases between the two germline ends. The CDR3 totals 16 residues. CDR3 nucleotide sequence: TGTGCCAGCAGCCATGACATTGTTACGGGGGTCTATGGCTACACCTTC. Translation: CASSHDIVTGVYGYTF.

This clonotype was detected many times. J is TRBJ1-6 and V is TRBV7-9; 8 bases fit TRBD1. The CDR3 totals 16 residues. Looked up from germline, CDR1 is SEHNR and CDR2 is FQNEAQ (reference sequence). Trimming removed 5 bases from V and 7 bases from J; junction bases left unmatched: 10. The CDR3 loop reads CASSLDRGSLNSPLHF. The CDR3 nucleotides are TGTGCCAGCAGCCTAGACAGGGGTTCCCTAAATTCACCCCTCCACTTT. Full variable domain (missing parts from reference TRBV7-9 and TRBJ1-6): DTGVSQNPRHKITKRGQNVTFRCDPISEHNRLYWYRQTLGQGPEFLTYFQNEAQLEKSRLLSDRFSAERPKGSFSTLEIQRTEQGDSAMYLCASSLDRGSLNSPLHFGNGTRLTVT.

A remark on this clonotype: A read error may explain this, as a much larger clone is one base away. V is TRBV25-1 and J is TRBJ2-6, with D perhaps matching TRBD1 (5 bases). CDR1 and CDR2 from the germline V gene are MGHDK and SYGVNS. This CDR3 spans 15 amino acids. The CDR3 loop is CASSESRAGANVLIF. The CDR3 region has the DNA TGTGCCAGCAGTGAATCCCGCGCTGGGGCCAACGTCCTGATTTTC. Using reference TRBV25-1 and TRBJ2-6 for the parts outside the CDR3, the full variable domain is EADIYQTPRYLVIGTGKKITLECSQTMGHDKMYWYQQDPGMELHLIHYSYGVNSTEKGDLSSESTVSRIRTEHFPLTLESARPSHTSQYLCASSESRAGANVLIFGAGSRLTVL.

The J gene is TRBJ1-5, the V gene TRBV11-2; D gene unclear. Deletions cut 5 bases from V and 0 bases from J, with 8 bases between. From germline, CDR1 is SGHAT and CDR2 FQNNGV. The CDR3 is 14 amino acids. Here the CDR3 reads CASSLWGSNQPQHF. CDR3 coding DNA: TGTGCCAGCAGCCTCTGGGGTAGCAATCAGCCCCAGCATTTT.

The chain recombines TRBV25-1 with TRBJ1-4, with 11 nucleotides matching TRBD1. Trimming removed 0 bases from V and 7 bases from J; junction bases left unmatched: 7. This CDR3 region has 17 residues. Germline V gene sequence: CDR1 MGHDK, CDR2 SYGVNS. The CDR3 bases are TGTGCCAGCAGTGAATATCTCCCTGGGACAGGGGGTGAAAAACTGTTTTTT. Translating gives CASSEYLPGTGGEKLFF.

A remark on this clonotype: At one of its ends the junction is not consistent with the germline gene, which may arise from a read error. The chain joins TRBV10-1 to TRBJ1-5, with TRBD1 matching 7 bases. Germline V gene lookup returns CDR1 WNHNN and CDR2 SYGVQD (reference sequence). CDR3 length: 15 residues. The CDR3 DNA reads TGCGCCAGCAGGGAGTACAGGGGTAGCAATCAGCCCCAGCATTTT. Its protein product is CASREYRGSNQPQHF.

This chain links TRBV7-9 with TRBJ2-7, with a tentative D call TRBD2 (5 bases). Trimming shortened V by 5 bases and J by 3 bases, and 14 bases separated the two germline ends. The CDR3 is made up of 14 amino acids. The germline V gene encodes CDR1 SEHNR and CDR2 FQNEAQ (reference sequence). The CDR3 spells CASSPTTGDYEQYF. In DNA form, the CDR3 reads TGTGCCAGCAGCCCAACCACCGGGGACTACGAGCAGTACTTC.

This clonotype was observed at least ten times. The V and J genes are TRBV10-2 and TRBJ1-1; no clear D gene. Trimming removed 0 bases at V and 3 bases at J, with 8 bases between. Germline lookup yields CDR1 WSHSY and CDR2 SAAADI. CDR3 length: 14 residues. The CDR3 protein is CASSESTGDTEAFF. The CDR3 DNA reads as TGCGCCAGCAGTGAGTCTACCGGGGACACTGAAGCTTTCTTT.

The CDR3 protein is CSARTGYRNSPLHF. The CDR3 DNA sequence: TGCAGCGCCCGGACAGGCTACCGAAATTCACCCCTCCACTTT. The rearrangement uses TRBV29-1 and TRBJ1-6; 7 nucleotides line up with TRBD1. The V gene's germline CDR1 is SQVTM and CDR2 ANQGSEA. CDR3 length equals 14 residues. V shed 7 bases and J 7 bases; nucleotides not matched to a gene: 10.

This clonotype was recorded many times. The CDR3 reads CASSLEPGVAGELFF. The CDR3 nucleotides read TGTGCCAGCAGCTTAGAACCGGGGGTCGCCGGGGAGCTGTTTTTT. This chain joins TRBV7-6 and TRBJ2-2; D possibly corresponds to TRBD2 (6 bases). The CDR3 is 15 residues long. CDR1 SGHVS and CDR2 FNYEAQ come from the germline V gene. The V gene lost 1 base and the J gene lost 6 bases, with 12 bases spanning the gap.

This clonotype was counted many times. The chain recombines TRBV19 with TRBJ2-3; 13 bases are shared with TRBD2. Trimming removed 5 bases from V and 1 base from J; junction bases left unmatched: 3. Germline V gives CDR1 LNHDA, CDR2 SQIVND (reference sequence). CDR3 length: 16 residues. The CDR3 here is CASSLLAGGGTDTQYF. Written as DNA, the CDR3 is TGTGCCAGTAGTCTACTAGCGGGAGGGGGCACAGATACGCAGTATTTT.

This clonotype was counted at least ten times. V and J are TRBV20-1 and TRBJ2-7; D is unresolved. Trimming took 0 bases from V and 3 from J, leaving 6 bases between them. The CDR3 length is 12 residues. Germline V gene sequence: CDR1 DFQATT, CDR2 SNEGSKA (reference sequence). CDR3 in DNA: TGCAGTGCTAGAGACGAGGACTACGAGCAGTACTTC. Its translation is CSARDEDYEQYF.

V is TRBV29-1 and J is TRBJ1-2; a weak D match, TRBD1 (5 bases). This CDR3 has 14 amino acids. Germline-derived CDR1 and CDR2 are SQVTM and ANQGSEA. V lost 7 bases, J lost 0 bases, and 15 bases lay in between. CDR3 residues: CSARGGTSNYGYTF. In DNA form, the CDR3 reads TGCAGCGCGCGGGGGGGTACTTCTAACTATGGCTACACCTTC.

Comments on this clonotype: Germline is not matched at one junction end, which may reflect a read error. The chain's CDR3 is CAIRPDAGGAYEPCF. For the CDR3, the DNA is TGTGCCATCAGACCGGATGCGGGAGGGGCGTACGAGCCGTGCTTT. The chain joins TRBV10-3 to TRBJ2-7, with 9 bases identical to TRBD2. This CDR3 is built from 15 residues. In germline, CDR1 is ENHRY, CDR2 SYGVKD.

This clonotype was picked up many times. The V gene is TRBV5-6, the J gene TRBJ1-1; TRBD1 matches 8 bases. V shed 4 bases, J shed 11 bases, and the junction held 4 bases outside the gene matches. This CDR3 has 11 amino acids. Per the germline V gene, CDR1 is SGHDT and CDR2 is YYEEEE. The CDR3 bases are TGTGCCAGCAGCCAGACAGGGGTTGCTTTCTTT. Its protein product is CASSQTGVAFF.

The rearrangement joins TRBV10-3 to TRBJ1-1; D is possibly TRBD1 (5 bases). CDR3 length: 12 amino acids. Germline V CDR1 and CDR2: ENHRY, SYGVKD. V lost 10 bases, J lost 6 bases, and 15 bases lay in between. CDR3 nucleotide sequence: TGTGCCAGCAAGGTGGGGACTGCTGAAGCTTTCTTT. It translates to CASKVGTAEAFF.